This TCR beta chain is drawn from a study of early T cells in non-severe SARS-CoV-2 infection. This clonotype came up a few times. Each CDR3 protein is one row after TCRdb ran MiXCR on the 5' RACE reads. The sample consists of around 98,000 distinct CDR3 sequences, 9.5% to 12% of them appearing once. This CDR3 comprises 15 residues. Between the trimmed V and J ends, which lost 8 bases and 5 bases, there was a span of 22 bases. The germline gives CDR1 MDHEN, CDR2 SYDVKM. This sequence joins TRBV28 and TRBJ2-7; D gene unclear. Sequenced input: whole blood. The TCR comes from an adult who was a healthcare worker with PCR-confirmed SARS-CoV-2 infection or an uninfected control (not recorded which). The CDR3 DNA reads TGTGCCAGCCCCCCCTCGAGCGAGCTCCCGGACGAGCAGTACTTC. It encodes CASPPSSELPDEQYF.